These 12 T cell receptor beta chains share one sample of origin, sequenced in a study of blood T cell repertoires in COVID-19. TCRdb's copy holds only in-frame clones and misses some; the assay was immunoSEQ multiplex PCR. The table includes 200,000 to 250,000 clones, around 80% detected once. The sample taken for sequencing was peripheral blood. Receptors originate from a woman under 40 with COVID-19, enrolled during active disease.

The chain has TRBV6-5 and TRBJ2-6, with TRBD1 as a possible D gene (6 bases). The CDR3 totals 15 residues. The germline CDR1 and CDR2 sequences are MNHEY and SVGAGI. Trimming removed 3 bases from V and 4 bases from J, with 10 bases in between. CDR3 sequence (DNA): TGTGCCAGCAGTTATTGGGGGCGCGGGGCCAACGTCCTGACTTTC. This gives the protein CASSYWGRGANVLTF.

V usage is TRBV5-1 and J usage is TRBJ2-3; D call uncertain. Germline lookup yields CDR1 SGHRS and CDR2 YFSETQ. The length of the CDR3 is 12 residues. Trimming removed 4 bases at V and 4 bases at J, with 7 bases between. The CDR3 loop is CASSRLADTQYF. DNA of the CDR3: TGCGCCAGCAGCCGACTGGCAGATACGCAGTATTTT.

This clone was detected only once. The gene calls are TRBV3-1 (or the pseudogene TRBV3-2) and TRBJ1-5, with 12 bases aligning to TRBD1. This CDR3 has 17 residues. Trimming removed 5 bases from V and 5 bases from J; junction bases left unmatched: 10. Per germline, CDR1 LGHDT and CDR2 YNNKEL (reference sequence). The CDR3 here is CASSAGDRGRRDQPQHF. The CDR3 DNA follows: TGTGCCAGCAGCGCCGGGGACAGGGGGCGAAGAGATCAGCCCCAGCATTTT.

The rearrangement links TRBV7-9 to TRBJ2-1, with 7 bases that match TRBD1. This CDR3 spans 16 amino acids. Looked up from germline, CDR1 is SEHNR and CDR2 is FQNEAQ (reference sequence). V was clipped by 5 bases and J by 0 bases; unmatched bases: 7. CDR3 DNA: TGTGCCAGCAGCAGATCGACAGGGAACTCCTACAATGAGCAGTTCTTC. Translation gives CASSRSTGNSYNEQFF.

This chain uses TRBV5-4 with TRBJ2-6; 9 nucleotides line up with TRBD1. Germline CDR1 is SGHNT and CDR2 is YYREEE (reference sequence). This CDR3 contains 17 residues. The junction had 3 bases not matched to a gene; V was cut back by 2 bases and J by 0 bases. CDR3 DNA: TGTGCCAGCAGCTTTGGGACAGGGCGCTCTGGGGCCAACGTCCTGACTTTC. Translation gives CASSFGTGRSGANVLTF. Variable domain in full (rest from reference TRBV5-4 and TRBJ2-6): ETGVTQSPTHLIKTRGQQVTLRCSSQSGHNTVSWYQQALGQGPQFIFQYYREEENGRGNFPPRFSGLQFPNYSSELNVNALELDDSALYLCASSFGTGRSGANVLTFGAGSRLTVL.

The rearrangement joins TRBV11-2 to TRBJ2-7; tentatively, D is TRBD1 (5 bases). The length of the CDR3 is 16 residues. Germline loops: CDR1 SGHAT, CDR2 FQNNGV. V was clipped by 5 bases and J by 0 bases, with 17 bases between them. CDR3 sequence: CASSPTNRQSSYEQYF. CDR3 nucleotides: TGTGCCAGCAGCCCCACCAATCGACAGAGCTCCTACGAGCAGTACTTC.

A few counts support this clone. The chain carries TRBV4-1 and TRBJ1-6; D might be TRBD1 (6 bases). V was clipped by 0 bases and J by 0 bases, with 9 bases between them. CDR3 length: 17 amino acids. Germline V gives CDR1 MGHRA, CDR2 YSYEKL. CDR3 loop: CASSQDRGASYNSPLHF. The DNA for the CDR3 is TGCGCCAGCAGCCAAGATCGGGGGGCCTCCTATAATTCACCCCTCCACTTT.

The chain joins TRBV19 to TRBJ1-2, with D possibly matching TRBD1 (5 bases). CDR1 is LNHDA, CDR2 SQIVND, per germline (reference sequence). Trimming pared 1 base from V and 6 bases from J, leaving 12 bases between. CDR3 length equals 14 residues. The CDR3: CASSIGDRFDGYTF. The CDR3, as DNA: TGTGCCAGTAGTATAGGAGACAGATTTGATGGCTACACCTTC.

The V call is TRBV6-5, the J call TRBJ2-5; 9 bases are shared with TRBD1. The germline gives CDR1 MNHEY, CDR2 SVGAGI. This CDR3 is built from 15 residues. Trimming cost V 0 bases and J 3 bases; bases outside gene matches: 2. CDR3 in DNA: TGTGCCAGCAGTTACTCCGGGACAGGGAAAGAGACCCAGTACTTC. Translated, it gives CASSYSGTGKETQYF.

This clone was seen only once. The chain joins TRBV27 to TRBJ2-1, with D possibly being TRBD1 (6 bases). The V end was cut by 0 bases, the J end by 12 bases, with 12 bases between. The CDR3 loop spans 13 amino acids. CDR1 and CDR2 from the germline V gene are MNHEY and SMNVEV (reference sequence). The CDR3 sequence: CASSLSSGAGQFF. DNA for the CDR3: TGTGCCAGCAGTTTATCTTCAGGGGCAGGGCAGTTCTTC.

The chain carries TRBV7-2 and TRBJ1-5; 7 nucleotides agree with TRBD1. Germline lookup yields CDR1 SGHTA and CDR2 FQGNSA. V gave up 4 bases and J gave up 5 bases; unmatched junction bases: 8. This CDR3 is built from 15 residues. CDR3 nucleotides: TGTGCCAGCAGCTCGTCGACAGGGAGCCATCAGCCCCAGCATTTT. It translates to CASSSSTGSHQPQHF. The full variable domain, with the rest looked up from reference TRBV7-2 and TRBJ1-5, is GAGVSQSPSNKVTEKGKDVELRCDPISGHTALYWYRQSLGQGLEFLIYFQGNSAPDKSGLPSDRFSAERTGGSVSTLTIQRTQQEDSAVYLCASSSSTGSHQPQHFGDGTRLSIL.

The chain is built from TRBV18 and TRBJ2-3; weak D call: TRBD2 (5 bases). V gave up 3 bases and J gave up 3 bases, with 13 bases separating them. Germline assignment: CDR1 KGHSH and CDR2 LQKENI. The CDR3 runs 15 residues. The chain's CDR3 is CASSPILDATDTQYF. CDR3 nucleotide sequence: TGTGCCAGCTCACCCATACTAGATGCGACAGATACGCAGTATTTT.